Listed below are T cell receptor beta chains from one sample, sequenced in a study of T cell changes during pregnancy in multiple sclerosis. Using immunoSEQ multiplex PCR, the repertoire was profiled, and TCRdb retains in-frame clones only, with some absent. Of tens of thousands of clones in the sample, about 89% were seen once. The starting material was CD8+ T cells from peripheral blood mononuclear cells, obtained in the first trimester of pregnancy. The receptors originated from a female donor with multiple sclerosis, enrolled in a pregnancy study. The CDR3 runs from the conserved cysteine through the conserved F or W. Fields, in order: J gene, clone size, D gene, V gene, CDR3 DNA, CDR3 protein. D genes are given only for firm matches. For some rows the clone size is stated as once, few or many, or as a class when expanded; others skip it.

j_call: TRBJ2-3; clone_size: few; d_call: TRBD2; v_call: TRBV18; cdr3_nt: TGTGCCAGCCGTAAGCGGGAGTCCCCAGATACGCAGTATTTT; cdr3_aa: CASRKRESPDTQYF
j_call: TRBJ1-2; clone_size: NA; d_call: TRBD1; v_call: TRBV19; cdr3_nt: TGTGCCAGTAGCTGGGACGGACAGGGGAACTATGGCTACACCTTC; cdr3_aa: CASSWDGQGNYGYTF
j_call: TRBJ2-4; clone_size: once; d_call: TRBD1; v_call: TRBV5-6; cdr3_nt: TGTGCCAGCAGCTCGCTGACAGGGGGCAAGAACATTCAGTACTTC; cdr3_aa: CASSSLTGGKNIQYF
j_call: TRBJ1-2; clone_size: NA; d_call: NA; v_call: TRBV21-1; cdr3_nt: TGTGCCAGCAGCAAAGGGGACAGGCCGAGGGGCTATGGCTACACCTTC; cdr3_aa: CASSKGDRPRGYGYTF
j_call: TRBJ2-5; clone_size: NA; d_call: TRBD1; v_call: TRBV5-8; cdr3_nt: TGTGCCAGCAGCCTTACAATGGACAGGGAGGAGACCCAGTACTTC; cdr3_aa: CASSLTMDREETQYF
j_call: TRBJ2-7; clone_size: NA; d_call: TRBD1; v_call: TRBV27; cdr3_nt: TGTGCCAGCCGAGACAGGGCCTACGAGCAGTACTTC; cdr3_aa: CASRDRAYEQYF
j_call: TRBJ2-1; clone_size: NA; d_call: NA; v_call: TRBV6-5; cdr3_nt: TGTGCCAGCAGCCTTGACAGAAACAATGAGCAGTTCTTC; cdr3_aa: CASSLDRNNEQFF
j_call: TRBJ1-2; clone_size: once; d_call: TRBD1; v_call: TRBV6-5; cdr3_nt: TGTGCCAGCAGTACGGCCGGGACAGCTAACTATGGCTACACCTTC; cdr3_aa: CASSTAGTANYGYTF
j_call: TRBJ2-3; clone_size: once; d_call: TRBD2; v_call: TRBV4-3; cdr3_nt: TGCGCCAGCAGCCAAGATTGGGAGCGGGAGTTCACAGATACGCAGTATTTT; cdr3_aa: CASSQDWEREFTDTQYF
j_call: TRBJ2-7; clone_size: few; d_call: TRBD1; v_call: TRBV11-3; cdr3_nt: TGTGCCAGCAGCTCGGACAGGTACGAGCAGTACTTC; cdr3_aa: CASSSDRYEQYF
j_call: TRBJ2-7; clone_size: NA; d_call: NA; v_call: TRBV6-5; cdr3_nt: TGTGCCAGCAGTTCCTATGCCGGGTCCACGTACGAGCAGTACTTC; cdr3_aa: CASSSYAGSTYEQYF
j_call: TRBJ1-2; clone_size: medium-sized; d_call: NA; v_call: TRBV11-1; cdr3_nt: TGTGCCAGCAGCTTATTGGGGGGCTATGGCTACACCTTC; cdr3_aa: CASSLLGGYGYTF
j_call: TRBJ1-2; clone_size: NA; d_call: TRBD1; v_call: TRBV7-9; cdr3_nt: TGTGCCAGCAGCCTCCGGGACAGGGGTGGTTTAGAGTATGGCTACACCTTC; cdr3_aa: CASSLRDRGGLEYGYTF
j_call: TRBJ2-3; clone_size: NA; d_call: NA; v_call: TRBV6-5; cdr3_nt: TGTGCCAGCAGTTTCTCAGAGTTCACAGATACGCAGTATTTT; cdr3_aa: CASSFSEFTDTQYF
j_call: TRBJ1-1; clone_size: once; d_call: NA; v_call: TRBV9; cdr3_nt: TGTGCCAGCAGCGCTGGGGAGGGCACTGAAGCTTTCTTT; cdr3_aa: CASSAGEGTEAFF
j_call: TRBJ2-7; clone_size: NA; d_call: TRBD1; v_call: TRBV7-9; cdr3_nt: TGTGCCAGCAGCTCCTCCCGGACAGGCCCCTACGAGCAGTACTTC; cdr3_aa: CASSSSRTGPYEQYF
j_call: TRBJ1-5; clone_size: NA; d_call: TRBD1; v_call: TRBV5-8; cdr3_nt: TGTGCCAGCAGCAGTGACAGGGGGCGCAGGCCCCAGCATTTT; cdr3_aa: CASSSDRGRRPQHF
j_call: TRBJ1-2; clone_size: NA; d_call: TRBD1; v_call: TRBV6-6; cdr3_nt: TGTGCCAGCAGTTCTAGGACAGGGTGGGACGATGGCTACACCTTC; cdr3_aa: CASSSRTGWDDGYTF
j_call: TRBJ2-7; clone_size: NA; d_call: TRBD2; v_call: TRBV27; cdr3_nt: TGTGCCAGCAGTTTATTAGCGGGAGCGTACGAGCAGTACTTC; cdr3_aa: CASSLLAGAYEQYF
j_call: TRBJ1-5; clone_size: NA; d_call: TRBD1; v_call: TRBV28; cdr3_nt: TGTGCCAGCAGCCCCGGACAGGGGGCTCGTCAGCCCCAGCATTTT; cdr3_aa: CASSPGQGARQPQHF
j_call: TRBJ2-2; clone_size: NA; d_call: TRBD1; v_call: TRBV7-2; cdr3_nt: TGTGCCAGCAGCTTAATCGGACAGGGGGCCAAAACCAGGGCCGGGGAGCTGTTTTTT; cdr3_aa: CASSLIGQGAKTRAGELFF
j_call: TRBJ1-1; clone_size: NA; d_call: TRBD1; v_call: TRBV7-9; cdr3_nt: TGTGCCAGCAGCCCCCACCATATCGCAGGGGGTGGGACTGAAGCTTTCTTT; cdr3_aa: CASSPHHIAGGGTEAFF
j_call: TRBJ1-1; clone_size: NA; d_call: NA; v_call: TRBV27; cdr3_nt: TGTGCCAGCAGTTTTGCCGGGAACACTGAAGCTTTCTTT; cdr3_aa: CASSFAGNTEAFF
j_call: TRBJ2-3; clone_size: NA; d_call: TRBD2; v_call: TRBV6-6; cdr3_nt: TGTGCCAGCAGTTGGCTAGCGGAGCCCACTGGAGATACGCAGTATTTT; cdr3_aa: CASSWLAEPTGDTQYF
j_call: TRBJ2-5; clone_size: NA; d_call: NA; v_call: TRBV11-2; cdr3_nt: TGTGCCAGCAGCAACAACCCCCAAGAGACCCAGTACTTC; cdr3_aa: CASSNNPQETQYF
j_call: TRBJ2-7; clone_size: once; d_call: NA; v_call: TRBV6-5; cdr3_nt: TGTGCCAGCAGTTACTCGCCTAGCAGATCCTACGAGCAGTACTTC; cdr3_aa: CASSYSPSRSYEQYF
j_call: TRBJ2-1; clone_size: NA; d_call: NA; v_call: TRBV6-1; cdr3_nt: TGTGCCAGCAGTGAAACGAATGGACAGTACAATGAGCAGTTCTTC; cdr3_aa: CASSETNGQYNEQFF
j_call: TRBJ2-7; clone_size: NA; d_call: TRBD1; v_call: TRBV12-5; cdr3_nt: TGTGCTAGTGGTTTGGTACCCGGGACAGGGCACTACGAGCAGTACTTC; cdr3_aa: CASGLVPGTGHYEQYF
j_call: TRBJ2-3; clone_size: NA; d_call: NA; v_call: TRBV19; cdr3_nt: TGTGCCAGTAGTAGATTACCTGGGCAGGTCAGCACAGATACGCAGTATTTT; cdr3_aa: CASSRLPGQVSTDTQYF
j_call: TRBJ2-2; clone_size: NA; d_call: TRBD1; v_call: TRBV11-3; cdr3_nt: TGTGCCAGCTCCTGGACAGGGGGCGTCGCGAACACCGGGGAGCTGTTTTTT; cdr3_aa: CASSWTGGVANTGELFF
j_call: TRBJ2-5; clone_size: NA; d_call: TRBD2; v_call: TRBV6-5; cdr3_nt: TGTGCCAGCAGTTACTCGACGCGGGAGACGGAGACCCAGTACTTC; cdr3_aa: CASSYSTRETETQYF
j_call: TRBJ2-7; clone_size: NA; d_call: NA; v_call: TRBV19; cdr3_nt: TGTGCCAGTAGTAGCCCCGGCGGTTACTACGAGCAGTACTTC; cdr3_aa: CASSSPGGYYEQYF
j_call: TRBJ2-5; clone_size: once; d_call: NA; v_call: TRBV7-2; cdr3_nt: TGTGCCAGCAGCTTAGTTTCCGAAGAGACCCAGTACTTC; cdr3_aa: CASSLVSEETQYF
j_call: TRBJ2-7; clone_size: NA; d_call: TRBD2; v_call: TRBV14; cdr3_nt: TGTGCCAGCAGCAGTAGCGGGAGGAACTCCTACGAGCAGTACTTC; cdr3_aa: CASSSSGRNSYEQYF
j_call: TRBJ1-1; clone_size: few; d_call: TRBD1; v_call: TRBV4-1; cdr3_nt: TGCGCCAGCAGCCAACACAGGGGCAACTCGAACACTGAAGCTTTCTTT; cdr3_aa: CASSQHRGNSNTEAFF
j_call: TRBJ2-3; clone_size: once; d_call: TRBD1; v_call: TRBV11-1; cdr3_nt: TGTGCCAGCAGCTACTACAGGGGAAGCACAGATACGCAGTATTTT; cdr3_aa: CASSYYRGSTDTQYF
j_call: TRBJ2-1; clone_size: NA; d_call: TRBD2; v_call: TRBV7-2; cdr3_nt: TGTGCCAGCAGCTTAGAAGTAGCGGGAATGTATCAGTTCTTC; cdr3_aa: CASSLEVAGMYQFF
j_call: TRBJ2-7; clone_size: NA; d_call: TRBD2; v_call: TRBV13; cdr3_nt: TGTGCCAGCAGCTCGGCACCGGGACTAGCGAACTACGAGCAGTACTTC; cdr3_aa: CASSSAPGLANYEQYF
j_call: TRBJ1-5; clone_size: few; d_call: NA; v_call: TRBV7-6; cdr3_nt: TGTGCCAGCAGTCCTAATAGCAATCAGCCCCAGCATTTT; cdr3_aa: CASSPNSNQPQHF
j_call: TRBJ2-7; clone_size: NA; d_call: NA; v_call: TRBV29-1; cdr3_nt: TGCAGCGTTGAAGGACAGTCCTACGAGCAGTACTTC; cdr3_aa: CSVEGQSYEQYF
j_call: TRBJ2-1; clone_size: NA; d_call: TRBD2; v_call: TRBV7-6; cdr3_nt: TGTGCCAGCAGCCCCCGGACTAGTTTAACTGAGTACAATGAGCAGTTCTTC; cdr3_aa: CASSPRTSLTEYNEQFF
j_call: TRBJ2-2; clone_size: NA; d_call: NA; v_call: TRBV27; cdr3_nt: TGTGCCAGCAGTTTCGGGGACCGGGGGGCATACACCGGGGAGCTGTTTTTT; cdr3_aa: CASSFGDRGAYTGELFF
j_call: TRBJ2-3; clone_size: NA; d_call: NA; v_call: TRBV27; cdr3_nt: TGTGCCAGCAGTTTCGGTCAGGCGAGCACAGATACGCAGTATTTT; cdr3_aa: CASSFGQASTDTQYF
j_call: TRBJ2-7; clone_size: NA; d_call: TRBD2; v_call: TRBV29-1; cdr3_nt: TGCAGCGTTGGGGATGGGACTAGGGCCTACGAGCAGTACTTC; cdr3_aa: CSVGDGTRAYEQYF
j_call: TRBJ2-1; clone_size: NA; d_call: TRBD2; v_call: TRBV7-3; cdr3_nt: TGTGCCAGCAGCAAACTAGCGGGAGGGCCCAATGAGCAGTTCTTC; cdr3_aa: CASSKLAGGPNEQFF